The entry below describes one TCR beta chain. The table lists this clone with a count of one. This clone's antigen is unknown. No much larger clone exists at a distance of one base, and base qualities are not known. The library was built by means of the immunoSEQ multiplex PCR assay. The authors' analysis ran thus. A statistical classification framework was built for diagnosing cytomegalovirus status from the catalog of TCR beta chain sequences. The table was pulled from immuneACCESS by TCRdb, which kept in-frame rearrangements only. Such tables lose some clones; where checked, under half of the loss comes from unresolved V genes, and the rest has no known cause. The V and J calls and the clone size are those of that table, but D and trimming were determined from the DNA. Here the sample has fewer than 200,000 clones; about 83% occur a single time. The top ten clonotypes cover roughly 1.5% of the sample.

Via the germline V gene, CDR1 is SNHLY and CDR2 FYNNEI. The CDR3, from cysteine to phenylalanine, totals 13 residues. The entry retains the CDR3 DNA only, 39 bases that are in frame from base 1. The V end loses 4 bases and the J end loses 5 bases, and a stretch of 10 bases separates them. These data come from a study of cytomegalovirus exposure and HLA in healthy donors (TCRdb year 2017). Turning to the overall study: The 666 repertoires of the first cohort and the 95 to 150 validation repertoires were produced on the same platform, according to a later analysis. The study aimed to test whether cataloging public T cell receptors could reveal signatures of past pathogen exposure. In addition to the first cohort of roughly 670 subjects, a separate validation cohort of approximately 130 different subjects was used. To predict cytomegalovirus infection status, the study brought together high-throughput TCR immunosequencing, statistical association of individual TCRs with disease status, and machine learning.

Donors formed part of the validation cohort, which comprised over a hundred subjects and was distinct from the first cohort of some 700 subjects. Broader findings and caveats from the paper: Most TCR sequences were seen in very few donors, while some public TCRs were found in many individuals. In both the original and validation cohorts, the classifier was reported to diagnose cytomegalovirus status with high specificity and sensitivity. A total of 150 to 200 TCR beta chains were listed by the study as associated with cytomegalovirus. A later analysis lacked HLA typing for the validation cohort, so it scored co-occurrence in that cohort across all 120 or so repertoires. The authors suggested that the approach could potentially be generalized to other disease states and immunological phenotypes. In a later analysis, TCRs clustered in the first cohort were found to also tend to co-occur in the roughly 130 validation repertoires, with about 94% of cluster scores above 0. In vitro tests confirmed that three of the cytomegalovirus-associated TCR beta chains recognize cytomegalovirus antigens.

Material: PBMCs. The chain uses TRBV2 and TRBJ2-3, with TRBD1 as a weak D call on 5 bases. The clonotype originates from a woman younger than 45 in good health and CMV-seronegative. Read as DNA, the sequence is TGTGCCAGCAGTGCAAATAGGGGAGATACGCAGTATTTT. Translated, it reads CASSANRGDTQYF.